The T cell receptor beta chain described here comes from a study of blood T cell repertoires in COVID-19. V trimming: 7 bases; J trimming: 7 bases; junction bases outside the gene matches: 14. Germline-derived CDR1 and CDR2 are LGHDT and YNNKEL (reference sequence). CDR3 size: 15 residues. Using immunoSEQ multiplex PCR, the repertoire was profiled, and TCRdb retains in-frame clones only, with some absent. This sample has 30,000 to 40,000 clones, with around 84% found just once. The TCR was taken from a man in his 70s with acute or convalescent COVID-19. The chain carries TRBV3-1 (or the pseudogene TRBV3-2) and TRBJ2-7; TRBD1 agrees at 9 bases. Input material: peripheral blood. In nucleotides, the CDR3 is TGTGCCAGCACGCGGTCGTCCGGGACAGGGACTGAGCAGTACTTC. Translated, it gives CASTRSSGTGTEQYF.